This TCR beta chain originates from a study of blood T cell repertoires in COVID-19. The overall study: COVID-19 samples from acute and convalescent phases originated in the United States, Italy and Spain. T cells, B-cell-depleted T cells, or PBMCs supplied cDNA or gDNA.

The germline CDR1 and CDR2 sequences are SGHTS and YDEGEE. V lost 3 bases to trimming and J lost 2 bases; unmatched junction nucleotides: 5. CDR3 length: 15 amino acids. Per the original data handling: By means of reference gene primer amplification, nucleated cell counts were estimated. Data came from immunoSEQ multiplex PCR; TCRdb stores just in-frame clones and leaves some out. Clone size and the V and J calls come from that table; the DNA yielded D and trimming. Of 160,000 or so clones listed, around 85% were seen once; the top ten hold around 4%. The chain employs TRBV5-8 and TRBJ1-5, with 7 bases lining up with TRBD1. The origin of this receptor is a woman in her seventies with acute or convalescent COVID-19. The sequenced sample was peripheral blood. The CDR3 region has the DNA TGTGCCAGCAGCTCTTCAGGGGGTGGCAATCAGCCCCAGCATTTT. The encoded protein is CASSSSGGGNQPQHF.